This passage covers 7 T cell receptor beta chains from one sample sequenced in a study of T cells after yellow fever vaccination. TCRdb used MiXCR to reprocess the 5' RACE reads, holding one entry per CDR3 protein. The table shows 250,000 to 350,000 distinct CDR3 sequences, with roughly 6.8% occurring only once. The specimen was PBMCs, collected around 45 days after the first yellow fever vaccination. These receptors were collected from a young man who received the YFV17D yellow fever vaccine.

The rearrangement joins TRBV5-1 to TRBJ1-3, with 9 nucleotides matching TRBD1. Germline trimming cut 3 bases from V and 1 base from J; bases unmatched to any gene: 5. CDR3 length: 16 amino acids. Germline V gives CDR1 SGHRS, CDR2 YFSETQ. The DNA for the CDR3 is TGCGCCAGCAGCTGGATTGGGACAGGGTCTGGAAACACCATATATTTT. Its translation: CASSWIGTGSGNTIYF.

This clonotype has more than one count but fewer than ten. A junction boundary mismatches the germline segment, possibly from a read error. CDR3 sequence: CASSLRTGGPTGTQYF. CDR3 DNA: TGTGCCAGCAGTTTAAGAACGGGGGGGCCGACAGGTACGCAGTATTTT. The chain employs TRBV12-3 or TRBV12-4 and TRBJ2-3; 8 bases match TRBD2. The CDR3 has 16 residues.

This chain connects TRBV25-1 to TRBJ1-1; possible D gene TRBD1, 5 bases. Per germline, CDR1 MGHDK and CDR2 SYGVNS. CDR3 size: 12 residues. The ends were cut back, 5 bases at V and 3 bases at J, with 7 bases in the middle. DNA for the CDR3: TGTGCCAGCAGTATGGGGGACACTGAAGCTTTCTTT. As protein: CASSMGDTEAFF.

This clonotype came up a few times. The chain is built from TRBV12-3 or TRBV12-4 and TRBJ2-1; 8 nucleotides agree with TRBD1. The CDR3 covers 14 residues. V shed 6 bases, J shed 6 bases, and the junction held 7 bases outside the gene matches. The CDR3 protein is CASSLRGRSNEQFF. The CDR3 DNA is TGTGCCAGCAGCCTCAGGGGGCGATCCAATGAGCAGTTCTTC.

This clonotype was seen at least ten times. The chain joins TRBV6-5 to TRBJ2-5, with 7 bases fitting TRBD2. Per germline, CDR1 MNHEY and CDR2 SVGAGI. Germline trimming cut 9 bases from V and 4 bases from J; bases unmatched to any gene: 2. The CDR3 extends over 11 amino acids. CDR3 residues: CASGGVETQYF. As DNA, the CDR3 is TGTGCCAGTGGGGGGGTAGAGACCCAGTACTTC.

This clonotype has ten or more counts. CDR3 DNA: TGTGCCAGCAGCCAAATAGCGGGGGGTATAGGGACCCAGTACTTC. It translates to CASSQIAGGIGTQYF. The genes are TRBV3-1 and TRBJ2-5, with 10 nucleotides matching TRBD2. The junction had 7 bases not matched to a gene; V was cut back by 2 bases and J by 7 bases. Germline lookup yields CDR1 LGHDT and CDR2 YNNKEL (reference sequence). The CDR3 loop spans 15 amino acids.

Many counts were recorded for this clonotype. CDR3 DNA: TGCGCCAGCAGCCAAAGGAGGAGTGAGCAGTATTTT. It codes for CASSQRRSEQYF. The V and J genes are TRBV4-3 and TRBJ2-3, with D perhaps matching TRBD2 (5 bases). This CDR3 has 12 amino acids. Germline V gives CDR1 LGHNA, CDR2 YSLEER. Trimming took off 2 bases at V and 11 bases at J, with 11 bases between the two ends.